This entry lists 18 T cell receptor beta chains sequenced from one sample in a study of T cell responses to AZD1222 COVID-19 vaccine. The repertoire was sequenced with immunoSEQ multiplex PCR; TCRdb's copy has only in-frame clones and lacks some. The sample lists over 85,000 clones, about 88% occurring once. Material: peripheral blood, obtained 28 days after the second AZD1222 dose. These receptors were collected from an adult who received the AZD1222 COVID-19 vaccine.

The rearrangement joins TRBV27 to TRBJ2-7; the match to TRBD2 covers 8 bases. With V trimmed by 6 bases and J by 0 bases, 7 bases remained unmatched. The CDR3 is made up of 15 amino acids. Germline V gene lookup returns CDR1 MNHEY and CDR2 SMNVEV (reference sequence). The CDR3 sequence is CASRGTGGSSYEQYF. CDR3 in DNA: TGTGCCAGCAGGGGTACGGGAGGGAGCTCCTACGAGCAGTACTTC.

J is TRBJ1-2 and V is TRBV4-3, with D possibly being TRBD1 (5 bases). CDR3 length equals 14 residues. CDR1 is LGHNA, CDR2 YSLEER, per germline. Trimming took 1 base from V and 4 from J, leaving 10 bases between them. The CDR3 DNA is TGCGCCAGCAGCCAAGGACAGCAACTCTATGGCTACACCTTC. Amino acid sequence: CASSQGQQLYGYTF.

The V call is TRBV6-5, the J call TRBJ1-5, with unresolved D. Germline V gene data show CDR1 as MNHEY and CDR2 as SVGAGI. Trimming stripped 8 bases from V and 5 bases from J, with 16 bases between. CDR3 length: 14 residues. CDR3 amino acids: CASQESSYYQPQHF. The CDR3 DNA reads as TGTGCCAGCCAAGAGTCCAGTTATTATCAGCCCCAGCATTTT.

This chain links TRBV6-5 with TRBJ1-1; D is ambiguous. CDR3 length equals 12 residues. Per germline, CDR1 MNHEY and CDR2 SVGAGI. V was shortened by 2 bases and J by 2 bases, with 3 bases between the two germline ends. The CDR3, as DNA: TGTGCCAGCAGTTACAGAAACACTGAAGCTTTCTTT. It is translated as CASSYRNTEAFF.

The J gene is TRBJ1-2, the V gene TRBV13, with 10 bases lining up with TRBD1. The CDR3 runs to 15 residues. V shed 3 bases, J shed 1 base, and the junction held 2 bases outside the gene matches. Germline-derived CDR1 and CDR2 are PRHDT and FYEKMQ (reference sequence). The CDR3 nucleotides read TGTGCCAGCAGCTTCCGGGACAGGGGTAACTATGGCTACACCTTC. Residues: CASSFRDRGNYGYTF.

The chain links TRBV7-2 to TRBJ1-1; the match to TRBD1 covers 8 bases. The CDR3 spans 13 residues. With V trimmed by 2 bases and J by 7 bases, 3 bases remained unmatched. Germline CDR1 SGHTA, CDR2 FQGNSA. This CDR3 is CASSLQGAGEAFF. CDR3 sequence (DNA): TGTGCCAGCAGCTTACAGGGGGCGGGTGAAGCTTTCTTT.

The J gene is TRBJ2-1, the V gene TRBV10-3; 8 bases match TRBD2. The V gene's germline CDR1 is ENHRY and CDR2 SYGVKD. This CDR3 spans 13 amino acids. V was clipped by 7 bases and J by 5 bases; unmatched bases: 4. Written as DNA, the CDR3 is TGTGCCATCAAAGGGACTAGAGACAATGAGCAGTTCTTC. It specifies CAIKGTRDNEQFF.

This chain joins TRBV3-1 (or the pseudogene TRBV3-2) and TRBJ1-4; D perhaps matches TRBD1 (5 bases). Trimming pared 4 bases from V and 4 bases from J, leaving 13 bases between. CDR1 is LGHDT, CDR2 YNNKEL, per germline (reference sequence). The CDR3 extends over 15 amino acids. CDR3 sequence: CASSLTGHLNEKLFF. CDR3 nucleotide sequence: TGTGCCAGCAGCCTTACAGGACACCTTAATGAAAAACTGTTTTTT.

This clone was observed a few times. The chain couples TRBV5-1 to TRBJ2-3, with a possible D match to TRBD2 (5 bases). CDR1 and CDR2 (germline): SGHRS, YFSETQ. Trimming removed 3 bases at V and 2 bases at J, with 10 bases between. This CDR3 has 14 residues. The chain's CDR3 is CASSSGDTTDTQYF. CDR3 bases: TGCGCCAGCAGCTCCGGGGATACCACAGATACGCAGTATTTT. The whole variable domain, remainder taken from reference TRBV5-1 and TRBJ2-3, is KAGVTQTPRYLIKTRGQQVTLSCSPISGHRSVSWYQQTPGQGLQFLFEYFSETQRNKGNFPGRFSGRQFSNSRSEMNVSTLELGDSALYLCASSSGDTTDTQYFGPGTRLTVL.

The J gene is TRBJ1-1, the V gene TRBV5-4; possibly TRBD1 for D (5 bases). Deletions cut 4 bases from V and 4 bases from J, with 14 bases between. Germline CDR1 is SGHNT and CDR2 is YYREEE (reference sequence). The CDR3 totals 14 residues. CDR3 loop: CASSRMGRITEAFF. The CDR3 bases are TGTGCCAGCAGCCGGATGGGACGGATCACTGAAGCTTTCTTT.

CDR3 DNA sequence: TGTGCCAGCAGAGTTGGCGGGACTAGCGGGGGAGTGCACGAGCAGTACTTC. Translated: CASRVGGTSGGVHEQYF. The genes are TRBV5-4 and TRBJ2-7, with 14 bases that match TRBD2. Germline CDR1 is SGHNT and CDR2 is YYREEE (reference sequence). CDR3 size: 17 residues. Unmatched junction bases numbered 12, after V lost 5 bases and J lost 5 bases.

This clone was picked up a small number of times. This chain links TRBV19 with TRBJ1-5, with 10 bases aligning to TRBD1. This CDR3 is 16 amino acids long. Trimming at V came to 5 bases and at J to 3 bases, leaving 7 bases not matched to a gene. CDR1 is LNHDA and CDR2 is SQIVND in the germline V gene (reference sequence). In DNA form, the CDR3 reads TGTGCCAGTAGTGACCGGGACAGGGGTCACAATCAGCCCCAGCATTTT. Translation: CASSDRDRGHNQPQHF.

J is TRBJ1-2 and V is TRBV19; D not certain. The CDR3 totals 10 residues. V lost 5 bases and J 14 bases, leaving 12 bases between the germline ends. Germline V lookup: CDR1 LNHDA, CDR2 SQIVND (reference sequence). The CDR3 sequence: CASSAPPETF. DNA for the CDR3: TGTGCCAGTAGTGCCCCCCCCGAAACCTTC.

The chain links TRBV18 to TRBJ1-5, with D possibly being TRBD1 (6 bases). The V and J ends lost 5 bases and 7 bases respectively, with 12 bases between them. This CDR3 region has 13 residues. The germline CDR1 and CDR2 sequences are KGHSH and LQKENI. The CDR3 DNA reads as TGTGCCAGCTCATTCGACCAGGGGCAGCCCCAGCATTTT. This encodes CASSFDQGQPQHF.

This clone appeared many times. The chain combines TRBV5-4 with TRBJ1-1; D uncertain. Trimming took 0 bases from V and 0 from J, leaving 12 bases between them. The germline V gene has CDR1 SGHNT and CDR2 YYREEE (reference sequence). This CDR3 contains 16 residues. CDR3 protein: CASSLDLSSMNTEAFF. The DNA for the CDR3 is TGTGCCAGCAGCTTGGATTTATCCTCAATGAACACTGAAGCTTTCTTT.

CDR3 sequence (DNA): TGTGCCAGCAGCCCGGCGGGACCTAAGACCGGGGAGCTGTTTTTT. Translated, it gives CASSPAGPKTGELFF. The gene calls are TRBV9 and TRBJ2-2, with D perhaps matching TRBD2 (6 bases). The CDR3 is made up of 15 amino acids. In germline, CDR1 is SGDLS, CDR2 YYNGEE. Trimming left V 4 bases short and J 5 bases short, with 15 bases between.

The V and J genes are TRBV5-4 and TRBJ1-2; 7 bases agree with TRBD1. The CDR3 length is 14 residues. Germline V gene sequence: CDR1 SGHNT, CDR2 YYREEE (reference sequence). V trimming: 4 bases; J trimming: 8 bases; junction bases outside the gene matches: 11. Here the CDR3 reads CASSTSTGLGGYTF. CDR3 sequence (DNA): TGTGCCAGCAGCACCTCGACAGGGCTTGGGGGCTACACCTTC.

The chain joins TRBV6-6 to TRBJ1-5; D is uncertain. Trimming pared 7 bases from V and 5 bases from J, leaving 12 bases between. This CDR3 region has 13 residues. In germline, CDR1 is MNHNY, CDR2 SVGAGI (reference sequence). CDR3: CASTLNADQPQHF. The CDR3 nucleotides read TGTGCCAGCACACTCAACGCGGATCAGCCCCAGCATTTT.